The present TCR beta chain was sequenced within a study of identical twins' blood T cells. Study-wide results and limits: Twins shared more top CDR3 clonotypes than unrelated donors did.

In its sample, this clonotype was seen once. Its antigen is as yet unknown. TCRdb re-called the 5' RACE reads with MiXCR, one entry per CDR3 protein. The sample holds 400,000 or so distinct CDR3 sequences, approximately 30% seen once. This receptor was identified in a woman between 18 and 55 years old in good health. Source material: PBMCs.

The CDR3 is CASSPTGPSYEQYF. The DNA of the CDR3 is TGCGCCAGCAGCCCGACAGGGCCCTCCTACGAGCAGTACTTC. V and J are TRBV5-1 and TRBJ2-7, with TRBD1 identical over 7 bases. Germline-derived CDR1 and CDR2 are SGHRS and YFSETQ. V gave up 4 bases and J gave up 0 bases; unmatched junction bases: 4. The CDR3 consists of 14 residues.